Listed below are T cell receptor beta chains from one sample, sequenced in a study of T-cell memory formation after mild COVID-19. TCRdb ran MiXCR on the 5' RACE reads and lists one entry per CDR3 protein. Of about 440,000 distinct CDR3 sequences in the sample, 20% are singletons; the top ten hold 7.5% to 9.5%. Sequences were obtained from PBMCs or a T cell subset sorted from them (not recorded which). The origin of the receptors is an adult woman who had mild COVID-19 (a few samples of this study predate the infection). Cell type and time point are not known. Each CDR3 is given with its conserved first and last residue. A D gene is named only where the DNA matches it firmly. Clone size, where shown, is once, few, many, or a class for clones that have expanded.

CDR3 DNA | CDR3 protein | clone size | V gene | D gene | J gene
TGTGCCAGCAGCTTGTTTCTGGATGGCTACACCTTC | CASSLFLDGYTF | few | TRBV5-6 | - | TRBJ1-2
TGTGCCAGCAGTGAATCCGTGACAGGGGAAGCTTTCTTT | CASSESVTGEAFF | - | TRBV6-1 | TRBD1 | TRBJ1-1
TGTGCCTGGAGTGTACAGGGGCCCACTGAAGCTTTCTTT | CAWSVQGPTEAFF | few | TRBV30 | TRBD1 | TRBJ1-1
TGTGCCAGCAGCTTGCCCGGTCAGCCCCAGCATTTT | CASSLPGQPQHF | many | TRBV12-3/TRBV12-4 | - | TRBJ1-5
TGTGCCAGTAGCCTCGGACAGGGTGTGGCTTTCTTT | CASSLGQGVAFF | few | TRBV19 | TRBD1 | TRBJ1-1
TGCGCCAGCAGCTCCGGGACTAGCGGGGGGCGAGGGGCAGATACGCAGTATTTT | CASSSGTSGGRGADTQYF | - | TRBV5-1 | TRBD2 | TRBJ2-3
TGCGCCAGCAGCCCGTCGGAGGAGACCCAGTACTTC | CASSPSEETQYF | many | TRBV5-1 | - | TRBJ2-5
TGTGCCAGCAGTTACTCGATGACTAGTACAGATACGCAGTATTTT | CASSYSMTSTDTQYF | few | TRBV6-5 | - | TRBJ2-3
TGCAGCGTTGTAGGGGGAAACTATGGCTACACCTTC | CSVVGGNYGYTF | few | TRBV29-1 | - | TRBJ1-2
TGTGCCAGTAGCCTAAGGGCGGCTAATGAAAAACTGTTTTTT | CASSLRAANEKLFF | few | TRBV19 | - | TRBJ1-4
TGTGCCAGCACCCAGGGAGAAAACACCGGGGAGCTGTTTTTT | CASTQGENTGELFF | - | TRBV2 | - | TRBJ2-2
TGTGCCAGCAGTCAACTAGCGGGAGGGCCTTCAACCTACGAGCAGTACTTC | CASSQLAGGPSTYEQYF | few | TRBV12-3/TRBV12-4 | TRBD2 | TRBJ2-7
TGTGCCAGCAGGCTAGCGGGGGGATACGAGCAGTACTTC | CASRLAGGYEQYF | few | TRBV12-3/TRBV12-4 | TRBD2 | TRBJ2-7
TGTGCCAGCAGCTTAGGGGTAACACTAGCGGGAGAGAGCACAGATACGCAGTATTTT | CASSLGVTLAGESTDTQYF | - | TRBV7-6 | TRBD2 | TRBJ2-3
TGTGCCAGCAGTGGGACTCCCGTGGAGCAGTTCTTC | CASSGTPVEQFF | few | TRBV12-3/TRBV12-4 | - | TRBJ2-1
TGTGCCAGCAGCGGAATTGGACAGGGGGCTGGTGAAGCTTTCTTT | CASSGIGQGAGEAFF | - | TRBV11-2 | TRBD1 | TRBJ1-1
TGTGCCAGCAGTTCGGCCGGGACCCCTGGCCGCGAGCAGTACTTC | CASSSAGTPGREQYF | - | TRBV6-5 | - | TRBJ2-7
TGTGCCAGTAGCCGACAGGGGGCCCCGGATACGCAGTATTTT | CASSRQGAPDTQYF | few | TRBV19 | TRBD1 | TRBJ2-3
TGTGCCAGCAGCTTATTTGCGGGACTAGGAGGTACCGGGGAGCTGTTTTTT | CASSLFAGLGGTGELFF | - | TRBV7-6 | TRBD2 | TRBJ2-2
TGTGCCAGCAGGGAGAGTGGGCAGGGCTATGGCTACACCTTC | CASRESGQGYGYTF | - | TRBV12-3/TRBV12-4 | - | TRBJ1-2
TGTGCCACCAGTGCGGGACATGCCGGAGCCAATGAGCAGTTCTTC | CATSAGHAGANEQFF | - | TRBV24-1 | - | TRBJ2-1
TGCAGTGCTCCTACTAGCGGGAGTTTTGGAGATACGCAGTATTTT | CSAPTSGSFGDTQYF | many | TRBV20-1 | TRBD2 | TRBJ2-3
TGCGCCAGCAGCAAGCGGGAGCTCTACGAGCAGTACTTC | CASSKRELYEQYF | few | TRBV5-1 | TRBD2 | TRBJ2-7
TGTGCCAGCAGCTTTCTGACCACTTCCTACAATGAGCAGTTCTTC | CASSFLTTSYNEQFF | - | TRBV11-3 | - | TRBJ2-1
TGTGCCAGCAGCTTATGGGAGGAGACCCAGTACTTC | CASSLWEETQYF | - | TRBV7-2 | - | TRBJ2-5
TGTGCCAGCAAGCTATGGAATGAGCAGTTCTTC | CASKLWNEQFF | many | TRBV6-5 | - | TRBJ2-1
TGTGCCAGCAGTTTATTTTCAGGGGCCTTCTACGAGCAGTACTTC | CASSLFSGAFYEQYF | - | TRBV27 | - | TRBJ2-7
TGTGCCAGCAGCCCCTGGACTAGTTCGACCTACGAGCAGTACTTC | CASSPWTSSTYEQYF | few | TRBV7-8 | TRBD2 | TRBJ2-7
TGTGCCAGCAAGACAGGGGTGGACCATGAGCAGTTCTTC | CASKTGVDHEQFF | - | TRBV7-9 | TRBD1 | TRBJ2-1
TGTGCCAGCAGCTTAGCCCTAGGACGGGAAGACGAGCAGTACTTC | CASSLALGREDEQYF | - | TRBV7-9 | - | TRBJ2-7
TGTGCCAGCAGCCAACAGCAGGGTGACACTGAAGCTTTCTTT | CASSQQQGDTEAFF | few | TRBV6-5 | - | TRBJ1-1
TGTGCCAGCAGTTTCGTCAACTCTGGAAACACCATATATTTT | CASSFVNSGNTIYF | - | TRBV12-3/TRBV12-4 | - | TRBJ1-3
TGCAGCGTTAAGACTAGCGGGGGTTACAATGAGCAGTTCTTC | CSVKTSGGYNEQFF | few | TRBV29-1 | TRBD2 | TRBJ2-1
TGCGCCAGCAGCTTGAAGCGCGGGGGCAATGAGCAGTTCTTC | CASSLKRGGNEQFF | - | TRBV5-1 | TRBD2 | TRBJ2-1